The 12 T cell receptor beta chains below all came from one sample that was sequenced in a study of blood T cell repertoires in COVID-19. TCRdb keeps only in-frame clones here, not all; method: immunoSEQ multiplex PCR. The repertoire holds about 120,000 clones, with 85% as singletons. Sequencing was done on a sample of peripheral blood. The origin of the receptors is a man in his 60s with acute or convalescent COVID-19.

The J gene is TRBJ2-3, the V gene TRBV19; 14 bases fit TRBD2. The CDR3 totals 19 residues. J gave up 6 bases and V 5 bases, and 16 bases lay outside the gene matches. The germline V gene has CDR1 LNHDA and CDR2 SQIVND (reference sequence). CDR3 nucleotides: TGTGCCAGTAGTTTAATAGGGCCGGGACTAGCGGGAGAGGTGGATACGCAGTATTTT. Translating it yields CASSLIGPGLAGEVDTQYF.

Only a few counts were recorded for this clone. The V gene is TRBV7-9, the J gene TRBJ2-3; weak D call: TRBD1 (6 bases). With 3 bases removed from V and 2 bases from J, the gap between germline ends came to 12 bases. Looked up from germline, CDR1 is SEHNR and CDR2 is FQNEAQ (reference sequence). There are 15 residues in the CDR3. The CDR3 region is CASSFWDTSTDTQYF. The CDR3 nucleotides read TGTGCCAGCAGCTTTTGGGACACGTCCACAGATACGCAGTATTTT.

The genes are TRBV6-5 and TRBJ1-4, with no clear D. This CDR3 is built from 15 residues. CDR1 and CDR2 from the germline V gene are MNHEY and SVGAGI. V was shortened by 0 bases and J by 8 bases, with 13 bases between the two germline ends. In nucleotides, the CDR3 is TGTGCCAGCAGTTACTCCGGGGTCTCATTCGAAAAACTGTTTTTT. Its translation is CASSYSGVSFEKLFF.

The V call is TRBV2, the J call TRBJ1-2, with D unresolved. V was cut by 3 bases and J by 4 bases, with 9 bases left in between. The length of the CDR3 is 13 residues. From germline, CDR1 is SNHLY and CDR2 FYNNEI. CDR3 nucleotide sequence: TGTGCCAGCAGTGATCAGAGGTCCTATGGCTACACCTTC. Translated, it gives CASSDQRSYGYTF. Drawing the rest from reference TRBV2 and TRBJ1-2, the complete variable domain is EPEVTQTPSHQVTQMGQEVILRCVPISNHLYFYWYRQILGQKVEFLVSFYNNEISEKSEIFDDQFSVERPDGSNFTLKIRSTKLEDSAMYFCASSDQRSYGYTFGSGTRLTVV.

The V call is TRBV5-1, the J call TRBJ2-5; D is possibly TRBD2 (6 bases). V was pared by 0 bases and J by 7 bases, with 16 bases between. The CDR3 is 15 residues long. Germline assignment: CDR1 SGHRS and CDR2 YFSETQ. CDR3 nucleotide sequence: TGCGCCAGCAGCTTGGGGGACTCCGGGCGGGGGACCCAGTACTTC. It encodes CASSLGDSGRGTQYF.

CDR3 loop: CASSESEGRPLYEQYF. The CDR3 DNA reads as TGCGCCAGCAGTGAGTCGGAGGGCAGGCCCCTCTACGAGCAGTACTTC. This chain connects TRBV10-1 to TRBJ2-7; D is perhaps TRBD2 (6 bases). V was trimmed by 0 bases and J by 3 bases, leaving 15 bases between them. Germline V gene lookup returns CDR1 WNHNN and CDR2 SYGVQD (reference sequence). This CDR3 comprises 16 residues.

This clone came up a few times. The J gene is TRBJ2-1, the V gene TRBV28; maybe TRBD2 (5 bases). The CDR3 loop spans 15 amino acids. V lost 1 base and J lost 5, with 12 bases in between. Germline loops: CDR1 MDHEN, CDR2 SYDVKM. Here the CDR3 reads CASSLYRLANNEQFF. CDR3 bases: TGTGCCAGCAGTTTATACCGGCTAGCCAACAATGAGCAGTTCTTC. Drawing the rest from reference TRBV28 and TRBJ2-1, the complete variable domain is DVKVTQSSRYLVKRTGEKVFLECVQDMDHENMFWYRQDPGLGLRLIYFSYDVKMKEKGDIPEGYSVSREKKERFSLILESASTNQTSMYLCASSLYRLANNEQFFGPGTRLTVL.

The V gene is TRBV5-4, the J gene TRBJ2-1; D uncertain. Per the germline V gene, CDR1 is SGHNT and CDR2 is YYREEE (reference sequence). The CDR3 is 12 residues long. Trimming pared 5 bases from V and 6 bases from J, leaving 9 bases between. The CDR3, as DNA: TGTGCCAGCAGATATCCGGGCAATGAGCAGTTCTTC. Protein sequence: CASRYPGNEQFF.

The rearrangement uses TRBV29-1 and TRBJ1-4, with 12 bases matching TRBD1. Germline CDR1 is SQVTM and CDR2 is ANQGSEA. The CDR3 covers 12 residues. After removal of 7 bases from V and 8 bases from J, the junction contained 2 bases not matched to a gene. In nucleotides, the CDR3 is TGCAGCGCTGGGACAGGGGGCGAAAAACTGTTTTTT. Its protein is CSAGTGGEKLFF.

This clone was detected only once. The chain is built from TRBV7-3 and TRBJ2-3, with 10 bases lining up with TRBD1. V was pared by 1 base and J by 6 bases, with 7 bases of the junction left unmatched. The CDR3 contains 16 residues. Germline V gene data show CDR1 as SGHTA and CDR2 as FQGTGA. The CDR3 sequence is CASSLRGQGPVDTQYF. DNA of the CDR3: TGTGCCAGCAGCTTAAGGGGACAGGGGCCAGTGGATACGCAGTATTTT.

The rearrangement joins TRBV6-4 to TRBJ2-3; 12 bases are shared with TRBD2. V gave up 6 bases and J gave up 10 bases; unmatched junction bases: 11. The germline V gene has CDR1 MRHNA and CDR2 SNTAGT. The CDR3 loop spans 15 amino acids. The CDR3: CASRGLAGRGGPQYF. In DNA form, the CDR3 reads TGTGCCAGCAGAGGACTAGCGGGACGGGGCGGGCCGCAGTATTTT.

This clone has a handful of counts. V is TRBV6-5 and J is TRBJ1-3; maybe TRBD1 (6 bases). Germline loops: CDR1 MNHEY, CDR2 SVGAGI. Deletions cut 5 bases from V and 0 bases from J, with 11 bases between. The CDR3 contains 15 residues. CDR3 protein: CASSLDRTSGNTIYF. The CDR3 DNA is TGTGCCAGCAGTCTCGACAGGACCTCTGGAAACACCATATATTTT.